This T cell receptor beta chain was retrieved from a study of graft-versus-host responses after intestinal transplantation. The protocol was immunoSEQ multiplex PCR, while the TCRdb copy is restricted to in-frame clones and leaves out a portion. The sample carries about 120,000 clones, 90% recorded once. Trimming cost V 6 bases and J 6 bases; bases outside gene matches: 9. This CDR3 contains 14 residues. The germline V gene has CDR1 MNHEY and CDR2 SVGAGI. Worth noting for this clone: Its target is unknown.

This specimen consisted of unstimulated CD4+ T cells sorted from spleen or lymph node cells, obtained before intestinal transplant. This TCR was recovered from a human donor who received an intestinal transplant. The J gene is TRBJ2-7, the V gene TRBV6-5; 9 bases match TRBD1. In DNA form, the CDR3 reads TGTGCCAGCAGCCCGGACAGGGGAAGAGGCGAGCAGTACTTC. Translation gives CASSPDRGRGEQYF.